These 22 T cell receptor beta chains were all obtained from the same sample, sequenced in a study of cytomegalovirus exposure and HLA in healthy donors. The PCR was carried out with 60 Vbeta primers and 13 Jbeta primers. Generated by immunoSEQ multiplex PCR, the TCRdb table keeps only in-frame clones and is missing some. The table shows 150,000 to 200,000 clones, with roughly 77% occurring only once. Sequencing input: PBMCs. Source of these receptors: a woman aged 50 to 60 in good health and CMV-seronegative.

CDR3 in amino acids: CASSESSGTSGIGSYNEQFF. The CDR3 DNA sequence: TGTGCCAGCAGTGAATCGTCCGGGACTAGCGGAATAGGCTCCTACAATGAGCAGTTCTTC. This chain uses TRBV6-1 with TRBJ2-1; 11 bases are shared with TRBD2. This CDR3 is built from 20 residues. The trim removed 2 bases at V and 0 bases at J, leaving 12 bases unmatched. Germline V lookup: CDR1 MNHNS, CDR2 SASEGT.

The V and J genes are TRBV19 and TRBJ2-1, with 7 bases fitting TRBD2. This CDR3 is 16 amino acids long. J was trimmed by 5 bases and V by 5 bases; bases with no gene match: 12. Germline V gene data show CDR1 as LNHDA and CDR2 as SQIVND (reference sequence). The CDR3 is CASSAQPASGHNEQFF. The CDR3 DNA is TGTGCCAGTAGTGCCCAACCTGCTAGCGGACACAATGAGCAGTTCTTC.

The CDR3 is CASRGSGQGEWNTIYF. In nucleotides, the CDR3 is TGTGCCAGTAGGGGCAGCGGACAGGGAGAATGGAACACCATATATTTT. This chain uses TRBV19 with TRBJ1-3; 8 bases map to TRBD1. The CDR3 extends over 16 amino acids. Germline-derived CDR1 and CDR2 are LNHDA and SQIVND (reference sequence). V dropped 6 bases and J dropped 7; count of bases not matched to a gene: 14.

This clone occurred once. The chain carries TRBV7-2 and TRBJ1-2, with 7 positions matching TRBD1. Germline V CDR1 and CDR2: SGHTA, FQGNSA. The CDR3 sequence is 13 residues long. After removal of 6 bases from V and 7 bases from J, the junction contained 8 bases not matched to a gene. This CDR3 is CASRQGRQGGYTF. CDR3 nucleotides: TGTGCCAGCAGACAGGGACGACAGGGTGGCTACACCTTC.

The V and J genes are TRBV19 and TRBJ1-1; the match to TRBD1 covers 7 bases. This CDR3 comprises 14 residues. Germline assignment: CDR1 LNHDA and CDR2 SQIVND (reference sequence). Losses at the gene ends were 2 bases for V and 5 bases for J; bases not matched to a gene: 5. As DNA, the CDR3 is TGTGCCAGTAGTATACTGACAGGGCAAACTGAAGCTTTCTTT. It specifies CASSILTGQTEAFF. The full variable domain, completed using reference TRBV19 and TRBJ1-1, is DGGITQSPKYLFRKEGQNVTLSCEQNLNHDAMYWYRQDPGQGLRLIYYSQIVNDFQKGDIAEGYSVSREKKESFPLTVTSAQKNPTAFYLCASSILTGQTEAFFGQGTRLTVV.

DNA of the CDR3: TGCGCCAGCAGCCCAGATGGGACTAGCGGGATGAGGGTGAACATTCAGTACTTC. Translation: CASSPDGTSGMRVNIQYF. V and J are TRBV5-1 and TRBJ2-4; 13 bases are a match to TRBD2. Germline loops: CDR1 SGHRS, CDR2 YFSETQ. V was clipped by 4 bases and J by 7 bases; unmatched bases: 14. The CDR3 has 18 amino acids.

The gene calls are TRBV9 and TRBJ2-3; D might be TRBD2 (5 bases). The CDR3 extends over 15 amino acids. Germline V gene sequence: CDR1 SGDLS, CDR2 YYNGEE. The V end lost 2 bases, the J end lost 0 bases, and 10 bases lay between the germline ends. In DNA, the CDR3 is TGTGCCAGCAGCGTGAGGGCAGGTAGCACAGATACGCAGTATTTT. Protein product: CASSVRAGSTDTQYF.

The chain employs TRBV28 and TRBJ2-5; 8 bases map to TRBD1. The CDR3 has 15 amino acids. V shed 2 bases, J shed 1 base, and the junction held 3 bases outside the gene matches. The germline gives CDR1 MDHEN, CDR2 SYDVKM. The CDR3: CASSLPGQVQETQYF. The CDR3 DNA reads as TGTGCCAGCAGTTTACCGGGACAGGTCCAAGAGACCCAGTACTTC.

Only a few counts were recorded for this clone. V gene TRBV29-1 combines with J gene TRBJ1-1, with D perhaps matching TRBD1 (5 bases). Germline-derived CDR1 and CDR2 are SQVTM and ANQGSEA. The CDR3 extends over 13 amino acids. Trimming took off 3 bases at V and 2 bases at J, with 10 bases between the two ends. CDR3 region: CSVDQGSNTEAFF. CDR3 DNA: TGCAGCGTTGATCAGGGAAGTAACACTGAAGCTTTCTTT.

The chain is built from TRBV27 and TRBJ2-3; TRBD2 aligns across 8 bases. The J segment lost 4 bases and the V segment lost 0 bases, leaving 3 bases of the junction unmatched. Looked up from germline, CDR1 is MNHEY and CDR2 is SMNVEV (reference sequence). CDR3 length: 15 residues. CDR3 residues: CASSLSWRGADTQYF. The CDR3 DNA reads as TGTGCCAGCAGTTTATCGTGGCGGGGGGCAGATACGCAGTATTTT.

V is TRBV19 and J is TRBJ2-4; a possible D gene is TRBD2 (6 bases). Trimming took 5 bases from V and 0 from J, leaving 11 bases between them. CDR3 size: 15 residues. Germline values: CDR1 LNHDA, CDR2 SQIVND (reference sequence). The CDR3 spells CASSVGLSAKNIQYF. Here the CDR3 DNA reads TGTGCCAGTAGTGTGGGACTCTCAGCCAAAAACATTCAGTACTTC.

This chain joins TRBV18 and TRBJ1-1; 8 bases fit TRBD1. J was trimmed by 3 bases and V by 2 bases; bases with no gene match: 2. CDR3 length: 14 amino acids. Looked up from germline, CDR1 is KGHSH and CDR2 is LQKENI. The CDR3 protein is CASSPNRGDTEAFF. Here the CDR3 DNA reads TGTGCCAGCTCACCAAACAGGGGGGACACTGAAGCTTTCTTT.

The chain links TRBV28 to TRBJ1-2; no clear D. The CDR3 sequence is 12 residues long. Trimming stripped 6 bases from V and 3 bases from J, with 8 bases between. Germline V lookup: CDR1 MDHEN, CDR2 SYDVKM. The CDR3 sequence: CASSLGDYGYTF. Written as DNA, the CDR3 is TGTGCCAGCAGCCTCGGGGACTATGGCTACACCTTC.

This chain uses TRBV4-3 with TRBJ2-7, with TRBD1 matching 7 bases. This CDR3 is built from 15 residues. Germline loops: CDR1 LGHNA, CDR2 YSLEER. V gave up 5 bases and J gave up 2 bases; unmatched junction bases: 9. CDR3: CASSFTRDSPYEQYF. CDR3 sequence (DNA): TGCGCCAGCAGCTTTACCCGGGACAGCCCCTACGAGCAGTACTTC.

The chain has TRBV27 and TRBJ2-3, with TRBD2 matching 8 bases. The CDR3 is made up of 13 amino acids. CDR1 and CDR2 (germline): MNHEY, SMNVEV (reference sequence). V was pared by 7 bases and J by 5 bases, with 5 bases of the junction left unmatched. The CDR3 region has the DNA TGTGCCAGCACGGGACTAGATAGAGATACGCAGTATTTT. Protein: CASTGLDRDTQYF.

The chain recombines TRBV7-9 with TRBJ1-1; 7 bases agree with TRBD1. V shed 5 bases, J shed 5 bases, and the junction held 5 bases outside the gene matches. The CDR3 loop spans 13 amino acids. In germline, CDR1 is SEHNR, CDR2 FQNEAQ (reference sequence). The CDR3 protein is CASSRQGGTEAFF. The CDR3 bases are TGTGCCAGCAGCAGACAGGGTGGAACTGAAGCTTTCTTT.

The rearrangement links TRBV7-2 to TRBJ2-2; D gene ambiguous. From germline, CDR1 is SGHTA and CDR2 FQGNSA. The CDR3 covers 15 residues. V gave up 2 bases and J gave up 7 bases, with 14 bases separating them. This CDR3 is CASSLLPRPGGELFF. The CDR3 DNA sequence: TGTGCCAGCAGCTTACTACCGCGACCGGGCGGGGAGCTGTTTTTT.

The chain employs TRBV27 and TRBJ2-7, with a possible D match to TRBD1 (6 bases). V shed 5 bases and J shed 0 bases, with 14 bases lying between them. Germline values: CDR1 MNHEY, CDR2 SMNVEV (reference sequence). The CDR3 extends over 15 amino acids. CDR3 amino acids: CASSLSPGVSYEQYF. The CDR3 DNA reads TGTGCCAGCAGTCTCTCGCCAGGGGTCTCCTACGAGCAGTACTTC.

This clone was seen a few times. The chain uses TRBV19 and TRBJ1-1; D remains ambiguous. The CDR3 runs to 15 residues. Between the trimmed V and J ends, which lost 1 base and 0 bases, there was a span of 9 bases. The V gene's germline CDR1 is LNHDA and CDR2 SQIVND (reference sequence). This chain's CDR3 is CASSIGQVMNTEAFF. CDR3 nucleotides: TGTGCCAGTAGTATAGGACAAGTCATGAACACTGAAGCTTTCTTT.

CDR3 in amino acids: CASSRTGDIEAFF. CDR3 nucleotide sequence: TGTGCCAGCAGCCGGACAGGCGACATTGAAGCTTTCTTT. This chain links TRBV5-6 with TRBJ1-1, with TRBD1 matching 7 bases. Per the germline V gene, CDR1 is SGHDT and CDR2 is YYEEEE. V shed 4 bases, J shed 7 bases, and the junction held 7 bases outside the gene matches. The CDR3 contains 13 residues.

The CDR3: CASSLGGWSYGTSGRRNIQYF. In DNA, the CDR3 is TGTGCCAGCAGTTTAGGTGGGTGGTCCTACGGGACTAGCGGGAGAAGAAACATTCAGTACTTC. The chain uses TRBV28 and TRBJ2-4; the match to TRBD2 covers 14 bases. The V and J ends lost 2 bases and 6 bases, in that order; junction bases with no gene match: 18. The V gene's germline CDR1 is MDHEN and CDR2 SYDVKM. This CDR3 spans 21 amino acids. Looking up the rest from reference TRBV28 and TRBJ2-4 gives the full variable domain: DVKVTQSSRYLVKRTGEKVFLECVQDMDHENMFWYRQDPGLGLRLIYFSYDVKMKEKGDIPEGYSVSREKKERFSLILESASTNQTSMYLCASSLGGWSYGTSGRRNIQYFGAGTRLSVL.

The chain carries TRBV5-1 and TRBJ2-7; 7 nucleotides line up with TRBD2. Germline V gives CDR1 SGHRS, CDR2 YFSETQ. Trimming took 2 bases from V and 1 from J; bases not matched to a gene: 6. The CDR3 has 15 residues. The CDR3: CASSFNSGPSYEQYF. The CDR3 nucleotides read TGCGCCAGCAGCTTCAATAGCGGGCCGTCCTACGAGCAGTACTTC.